The entry below describes one TCR beta chain. The data were obtained in a study of CD8+ T cells in alopecia areata. As for treatment: oral pan-JAK inhibitor, 5-10 mg twice daily. In each case, RNA was isolated and then reverse transcribed into cDNA as the sequencing template. Profiling relied on immunoSEQ multiplex PCR, and the TCRdb table lists in-frame clones only, not all of them. The repertoire consists of 150,000 to 200,000 clones, with 55% to 75% occurring once and the leading ten covering 0.75% to 0.95%. The CDR3 contains 13 residues. Trimming stripped 2 bases from V and 0 bases from J, with 5 bases between. CDR1 and CDR2 from the germline V gene are MNHNY and SVGAGI (reference sequence).

This chain uses TRBV6-6 with TRBJ2-7; D gene ambiguous. The specimen was CD4+ T cells sorted from blood, collected at week 4, from a patient treated with tofacitinib. This receptor was taken from a human donor with alopecia areata. CDR3 amino acids: CASSYGISYEQYF. In nucleotides, the CDR3 is TGTGCCAGCAGTTACGGGATCTCCTACGAGCAGTACTTC.